This T cell receptor beta chain was recovered during a study of cytomegalovirus exposure and HLA in healthy donors. Study-level findings and limits: The study recorded 150 to 200 TCR beta chains that were cytomegalovirus-associated. Under in vitro conditions, a few CMV-associated chains were confirmed as specific for CMV antigens. A subsequent analysis found that TCR clusters from the first cohort also tended to co-occur in the roughly 120 validation repertoires, with around 94% of cluster scores above 0.

The donors were part of the validation cohort of more than 90 subjects. That cohort was separate from the first cohort, which comprised about 730 subjects. Data came from immunoSEQ multiplex PCR; TCRdb stores just in-frame clones and leaves some out. Among 90,000 to 150,000 clones listed, roughly 90% were seen once. This CDR3 has 14 amino acids. The V gene's germline CDR1 is MNHNS and CDR2 SASEGT. With 4 bases removed from V and 0 bases from J, the gap between germline ends came to 9 bases. This clone was picked up a small number of times. Antigen unknown. This TCR was recovered from a woman between 18 and 30 years old in good health and CMV-seropositive. The sequenced sample was PBMCs. The chain joins TRBV6-1 to TRBJ1-2; D is undetermined. The CDR3 DNA reads TGTGCCAGCAGTGTATCTGGGCCTAACTATGGCTACACCTTC. Its protein is CASSVSGPNYGYTF.